Each of the 32 T cell receptor beta chains below was sequenced from the same sample in a study of beta chain features in type 1 diabetes. All of the isolated RNA was reverse transcribed, so expressed TCRB transcripts were sequenced. Profiled with immunoSEQ multiplex PCR; TCRdb holds only in-frame clones, not every one. Here the sample spans some 360,000 clones, around a fifth being singletons. The sample consisted of naive CD4+ T cells from blood. These receptors were obtained from a woman younger than 35 in good health.

This clone turned up a few times. The chain is built from TRBV9 and TRBJ2-7; D may be TRBD2 (5 bases). CDR1 SGDLS and CDR2 YYNGEE come from the germline V gene. The V end lost 6 bases, the J end lost 6 bases, and 19 bases lay between the germline ends. This CDR3 comprises 14 residues. The DNA of the CDR3 is TGTGCCAGCACCCGGGGTGCGGGTCTCTCCGAGCAGTACTTC. Encoded protein: CASTRGAGLSEQYF.

This chain joins TRBV5-1 and TRBJ2-7, with 10 bases aligning to TRBD2. CDR3 length: 16 residues. The germline CDR1 and CDR2 sequences are SGHRS and YFSETQ. V lost 0 bases, J lost 5 bases, and 8 bases stayed unmatched. The CDR3 nucleotides are TGCGCCAGCAGCTTGGCGGCTAGCGGGAGTGGCGACGAGCAGTACTTC. This gives the protein CASSLAASGSGDEQYF.

This sequence joins TRBV30 and TRBJ2-7; 10 bases fit TRBD1. V shed 7 bases and J 4 bases; nucleotides not matched to a gene: 7. Germline V gene data show CDR1 as GTSNPN and CDR2 as SVGIG (reference sequence). The CDR3 is 13 amino acids. The CDR3 spells CAYTTGGSYEQYF. CDR3 sequence (DNA): TGTGCCTACACGACAGGGGGCTCATACGAGCAGTACTTC.

The rearrangement links TRBV19 to TRBJ2-3; TRBD1 matches 9 bases. The CDR3 sequence is 14 residues long. The V gene's germline CDR1 is LNHDA and CDR2 SQIVND (reference sequence). V was clipped by 6 bases and J by 6 bases; unmatched bases: 7. CDR3 nucleotide sequence: TGTGCCAGTAGATACGGGACAGGGACGGATACGCAGTATTTT. Amino acids: CASRYGTGTDTQYF.

V gene TRBV7-2 combines with J gene TRBJ1-5; the D is unclear. Germline CDR1 SGHTA, CDR2 FQGNSA. The CDR3 is 18 amino acids. V was shortened by 1 base and J by 0 bases, with 16 bases between the two germline ends. The CDR3 DNA follows: TGTGCCAGCAGCTTAGGACTGAGCAGTGGAATTAGCAATCAGCCCCAGCATTTT. It codes for CASSLGLSSGISNQPQHF.

This clone was counted a few times. The sample carries other DNA sequences with the same CDR3. This chain connects TRBV18 to TRBJ2-7, with TRBD1 as a possible D gene (5 bases). V was clipped by 2 bases and J by 4 bases, with 6 bases between them. Germline-derived CDR1 and CDR2 are KGHSH and LQKENI. The CDR3 loop spans 12 amino acids. The CDR3 is CASSPAGYEQYF. The CDR3 nucleotides are TGTGCCAGCTCACCAGCAGGGTACGAGCAGTACTTC.

This clone has only a few counts. The chain carries TRBV11-2 and TRBJ2-7, with 8 nucleotides matching TRBD1. CDR3 length: 15 amino acids. Germline CDR1 is SGHAT and CDR2 is FQNNGV. V lost 8 bases, J lost 1 base, and 10 bases stayed unmatched. The CDR3 region is CASCPGTGDSYEQYF. CDR3 in DNA: TGTGCCAGCTGTCCAGGGACAGGTGATTCCTACGAGCAGTACTTC. The full variable domain, its missing parts supplied by reference TRBV11-2 and TRBJ2-7, is EAGVAQSPRYKIIEKRQSVAFWCNPISGHATLYWYQQILGQGPKLLIQFQNNGVVDDSQLPKDRFSAERLKGVDSTLKIQPAKLEDSAVYLCASCPGTGDSYEQYFGPGTRLTVT.

The CDR3 DNA reads TGTGCCAGCAGTGAAGTTCGACTAGCGGGAGTCCAAGAGACCCAGTACTTC. Translation gives CASSEVRLAGVQETQYF. The chain couples TRBV25-1 to TRBJ2-5; 12 bases map to TRBD2. The V and J ends lost 2 bases and 1 base, in that order; junction bases with no gene match: 5. CDR3 length: 17 amino acids. Germline CDR1 and CDR2: MGHDK and SYGVNS.

V and J are TRBV14 and TRBJ2-1; the D gene is possibly TRBD2 (5 bases). The CDR3 contains 14 residues. The V gene's germline CDR1 is SGHDN and CDR2 FVKESK. V was cut by 7 bases and J by 9 bases, with 19 bases left in between. The CDR3 bases are TGTGCCAGCAACGTGGGAGAGGCACGGAGTGAGCAGTTCTTC. This sequence encodes CASNVGEARSEQFF.

CDR3 in amino acids: CASSFRRERYEQYF. The CDR3, as DNA: TGTGCCAGCAGCTTTCGGAGGGAGCGTTACGAGCAGTACTTC. The chain has TRBV11-2 and TRBJ2-7, with a tentative D call TRBD2 (6 bases). The germline V gene has CDR1 SGHAT and CDR2 FQNNGV. The CDR3 covers 14 residues. V was pared by 3 bases and J by 4 bases, with 13 bases between.

This chain links TRBV5-4 with TRBJ1-6; D might be TRBD1 (5 bases). Trimming pared 2 bases from V and 8 bases from J, leaving 14 bases between. The CDR3 has 15 amino acids. Germline CDR1 is SGHNT and CDR2 is YYREEE (reference sequence). The CDR3 region has the DNA TGTGCCAGCAGCTTCCCTAACGGGGGAGATTCACCCCTCCACTTT. It specifies CASSFPNGGDSPLHF.

The chain couples TRBV29-1 to TRBJ2-7, with a weak D call TRBD1 (5 bases). CDR1 and CDR2 from the germline V gene are SQVTM and ANQGSEA. The CDR3 has 14 residues. The V gene lost 6 bases and the J gene lost 2 bases, with 17 bases spanning the gap. Here the CDR3 reads CSVGISTATYEQYF. In DNA, the CDR3 is TGCAGCGTCGGTATATCGACAGCGACCTACGAGCAGTACTTC.

This chain links TRBV9 with TRBJ2-1, with TRBD2 matching over 11 bases. There are 16 residues in the CDR3. After removal of 4 bases from V and 4 bases from J, the junction contained 7 bases not matched to a gene. Germline CDR1 SGDLS, CDR2 YYNGEE. This chain's CDR3 is CASSTLAGGLYNEQFF. CDR3 sequence (DNA): TGTGCCAGCAGCACCTTAGCGGGGGGGCTATACAATGAGCAGTTCTTC.

This clone was detected only a few times. The J gene is TRBJ2-7, the V gene TRBV4-2; TRBD2 is a possible D gene (5 bases). The CDR3 runs to 15 residues. Germline CDR1 is LGHNA and CDR2 is YNFKEQ. V lost 0 bases to trimming and J lost 2 bases, with 11 bases between them. The DNA for the CDR3 is TGTGCCAGCAGCCAAGAAGGGAGCGTGGCCTACGAGCAGTACTTC. It yields the protein CASSQEGSVAYEQYF.

This clone was found a few times. V and J are TRBV30 and TRBJ1-5; TRBD1 is a possible D gene (6 bases). The V gene lost 1 base and the J gene lost 4 bases, with 11 bases spanning the gap. The V gene's germline CDR1 is GTSNPN and CDR2 SVGIG (reference sequence). CDR3 length equals 14 residues. The CDR3: CAWSGKGGNQPQHF. The CDR3 DNA follows: TGTGCCTGGAGTGGAAAAGGGGGAAATCAGCCCCAGCATTTT.

This clone was detected a few times. V gene TRBV7-9 combines with J gene TRBJ2-3; 9 bases align to TRBD1. Trimming took 0 bases from V and 1 from J; bases not matched to a gene: 2. The length of the CDR3 is 16 residues. Germline values: CDR1 SEHNR, CDR2 FQNEAQ (reference sequence). CDR3 amino acids: CASSLADRGGTDTQYF. The CDR3 DNA reads TGTGCCAGCAGCTTAGCGGACAGGGGCGGCACAGATACGCAGTATTTT.

This clone has more than one count but fewer than ten. This chain uses TRBV5-1 with TRBJ2-6; TRBD1 matches 8 bases. Germline values: CDR1 SGHRS, CDR2 YFSETQ. Trimming cost V 4 bases and J 3 bases; bases outside gene matches: 6. This CDR3 comprises 16 residues. The CDR3 is CASSLQGAGGANVLTF. The CDR3 region has the DNA TGCGCCAGCAGCCTCCAGGGGGCCGGTGGGGCCAACGTCCTGACTTTC.

The genes are TRBV7-9 and TRBJ1-2; D not resolved. Between the trimmed V and J ends, which lost 3 bases and 4 bases, there was a span of 12 bases. The CDR3 totals 14 residues. The germline CDR1 and CDR2 sequences are SEHNR and FQNEAQ (reference sequence). CDR3 residues: CASSFSQASYGYTF. The CDR3 DNA is TGTGCCAGCAGCTTTAGCCAAGCGAGCTATGGCTACACCTTC.

This chain joins TRBV18 and TRBJ1-4, with D possibly matching TRBD1 (5 bases). The CDR3 sequence is 16 residues long. V lost 3 bases and J lost 4, with 15 bases in between. The germline V gene encodes CDR1 KGHSH and CDR2 LQKENI. This CDR3 reads CASSPDNPTVNEKLFF. In DNA form, the CDR3 reads TGTGCCAGCTCACCGGACAACCCAACGGTTAATGAAAAACTGTTTTTT.

The chain links TRBV4-1 to TRBJ1-5; tentative D call: TRBD1 (6 bases). The ends were cut back, 0 bases at V and 7 bases at J, with 16 bases in the middle. The CDR3 is 16 residues long. From germline, CDR1 is MGHRA and CDR2 YSYEKL. CDR3 DNA sequence: TGCGCCAGCAGCCAAGAATGGCAGGGGCTAACCCAGCCCCAGCATTTT. It is translated as CASSQEWQGLTQPQHF.

V and J are TRBV7-9 and TRBJ1-2; D is unclear. This CDR3 has 13 amino acids. V lost 1 base, J lost 3 bases, and 6 bases lay in between. Germline CDR1 SEHNR, CDR2 FQNEAQ (reference sequence). The CDR3 DNA sequence: TGTGCCAGCAGCTTAGAACAGTACTATGGCTACACCTTC. Translation gives CASSLEQYYGYTF.

The chain has TRBV9 and TRBJ1-1; D is ambiguous. CDR1 and CDR2 from the germline V gene are SGDLS and YYNGEE. This CDR3 has 14 amino acids. Trimming pared 0 bases from V and 2 bases from J, leaving 8 bases between. The CDR3 reads CASSVVGANTEAFF. The CDR3 DNA reads TGTGCCAGCAGCGTAGTGGGAGCAAACACTGAAGCTTTCTTT.

The table lists this clone with a few counts. The chain combines TRBV30 with TRBJ1-5; D unresolved. V gave up 3 bases and J gave up 7 bases, with 16 bases separating them. CDR3 size: 14 residues. Germline CDR1 reads GTSNPN; CDR2 reads SVGIG (reference sequence). CDR3 sequence reads: CAWSALQSGQPQHF. The DNA for the CDR3 is TGTGCCTGGAGCGCCCTACAGTCGGGACAGCCCCAGCATTTT.

This chain joins TRBV9 and TRBJ1-2; D gene ambiguous. The CDR3 is 15 amino acids. Germline CDR1 and CDR2: SGDLS and YYNGEE. Trimming cost V 0 bases and J 3 bases, with 12 bases left between them. The CDR3 coding sequence is TGTGCCAGCAGCGTAGAGTCCGGGAACCACTATGGCTACACCTTC. It translates to CASSVESGNHYGYTF.

This clone was detected a few times. In the same sample, other DNA sequences code for this CDR3. The V and J genes are TRBV18 and TRBJ2-1; 9 nucleotides line up with TRBD2. Per germline, CDR1 KGHSH and CDR2 LQKENI. The length of the CDR3 is 14 residues. After removal of 6 bases from V and 5 bases from J, the junction contained 5 bases not matched to a gene. CDR3 bases: TGTGCCAGCTCCCCGGGACTAGCCGACAATGAGCAGTTCTTC. Translated: CASSPGLADNEQFF.

The CDR3 sequence: CASSLGPSGSSYEQYF. The DNA of the CDR3 is TGTGCCAGCAGCTTAGGTCCTAGCGGGAGCTCCTACGAGCAGTACTTC. The V call is TRBV7-8, the J call TRBJ2-7; 10 bases match TRBD2. J was trimmed by 0 bases and V by 1 base; bases with no gene match: 3. CDR1 and CDR2 (germline): SGHVS, FQNEAQ. The CDR3 contains 16 residues.

In the case of this clone: Other DNA sequences within the sample encode an identical CDR3. The CDR3 loop reads CASSLQEETQYF. CDR3 nucleotide sequence: TGCGCCAGCAGCTTGCAGGAAGAGACCCAGTACTTC. The chain links TRBV5-1 to TRBJ2-5, with D unclear. The CDR3 extends over 12 amino acids. The germline gives CDR1 SGHRS, CDR2 YFSETQ. Trimming cost V 1 base and J 3 bases, with 4 bases left between them.

CDR3 sequence: CSVRGTASTTFF. CDR3 nucleotide sequence: TGCAGCGTTCGCGGGACAGCCTCAACGACTTTCTTT. V is TRBV29-1 and J is TRBJ1-1; 7 bases map to TRBD1. This CDR3 spans 12 amino acids. Germline CDR1 SQVTM, CDR2 ANQGSEA. Trimming at V came to 5 bases and at J to 12 bases, leaving 12 bases not matched to a gene.

This clone came up a few times. This chain connects TRBV25-1 to TRBJ2-1; no clear D gene. V shed 6 bases and J shed 4 bases, with 10 bases lying between them. Germline CDR1 reads MGHDK; CDR2 reads SYGVNS. CDR3 length equals 13 residues. The CDR3, as DNA: TGTGCCAGCAGATCCCTAGGATACAATGAGCAGTTCTTC. As protein: CASRSLGYNEQFF.

This clone was seen only a few times. The J gene is TRBJ2-3, the V gene TRBV6-1, with D unclear. The CDR3 contains 11 residues. Germline V gene data show CDR1 as MNHNS and CDR2 as SASEGT. V dropped 7 bases and J dropped 2 bases, with 4 bases sitting between them. CDR3 protein: CASIITDTQYF. The CDR3 bases are TGTGCCAGCATTATCACAGATACGCAGTATTTT.

The chain couples TRBV29-1 to TRBJ1-4; 8 nucleotides line up with TRBD1. The germline gives CDR1 SQVTM, CDR2 ANQGSEA. V lost 0 bases, J lost 8 bases, and 8 bases stayed unmatched. This CDR3 is built from 15 residues. The DNA for the CDR3 is TGCAGCGTTGAAGATCCGGGGACAGGCGGCGAAAAACTGTTTTTT. This gives the protein CSVEDPGTGGEKLFF.

This clone was seen only a few times. J is TRBJ1-2 and V is TRBV4-3, with 10 bases aligning to TRBD1. The CDR3 length is 14 residues. Unmatched junction bases numbered 7, after V lost 4 bases and J lost 8 bases. From germline, CDR1 is LGHNA and CDR2 YSLEER. In DNA form, the CDR3 reads TGCGCCAGCAGCCCTATCCGGGACAGGGGAGGCTACACCTTC. Translation: CASSPIRDRGGYTF.